This T cell receptor beta chain was sequenced for a study of technical replicates of blood from a few donors. The germline V gene has CDR1 WNHNN and CDR2 SYGVQD (reference sequence). V dropped 7 bases and J dropped 0; count of bases not matched to a gene: 6. CDR3 length: 16 residues. Using immunoSEQ multiplex PCR, the repertoire was profiled, and TCRdb retains in-frame clones only, with some absent. The sample records about 100,000 clones, around 95% being singletons. This TCR was sampled from a human donor in good health. The sequencing sample was made of T cells isolated from PBMCs. This chain links TRBV10-1 with TRBJ2-6; 7 bases agree with TRBD2. The CDR3 DNA reads TGCGCCAGCATGGGAGGGCCCCACTCTGGGGCCAACGTCCTGACTTTC. Protein product: CASMGGPHSGANVLTF.